This T cell receptor beta chain was captured by sequencing in a study of T cell responses to AZD1222 COVID-19 vaccine. TCRdb keeps only in-frame clones here, not all; method: immunoSEQ multiplex PCR. The repertoire holds some 75,000 clones, with 70% to 90% as singletons. This CDR3 has 15 amino acids. Between the trimmed V and J ends, which lost 2 bases and 3 bases, there was a span of 11 bases. Per germline, CDR1 MNHNS and CDR2 SASEGT. This chain joins TRBV6-1 and TRBJ2-1; D unclear. Sequenced here: peripheral blood, sampled on day 0 of AZD1222 vaccination. The receptor comes from an adult in good health. The CDR3 region is CASSELFYNYNEQFF. CDR3 nucleotide sequence: TGTGCCAGCAGTGAACTTTTTTACAACTACAATGAGCAGTTCTTC.